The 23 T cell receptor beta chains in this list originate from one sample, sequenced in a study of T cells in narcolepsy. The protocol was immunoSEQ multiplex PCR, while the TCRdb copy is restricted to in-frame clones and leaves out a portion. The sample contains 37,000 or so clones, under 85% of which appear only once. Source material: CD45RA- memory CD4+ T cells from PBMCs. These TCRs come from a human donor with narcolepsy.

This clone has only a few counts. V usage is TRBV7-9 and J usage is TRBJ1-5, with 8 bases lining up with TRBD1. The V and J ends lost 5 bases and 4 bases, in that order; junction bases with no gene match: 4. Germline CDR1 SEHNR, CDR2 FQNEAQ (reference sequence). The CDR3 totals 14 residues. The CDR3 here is CASSRQGMNQPQHF. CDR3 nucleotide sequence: TGTGCCAGCAGCCGACAGGGGATGAATCAGCCCCAGCATTTT.

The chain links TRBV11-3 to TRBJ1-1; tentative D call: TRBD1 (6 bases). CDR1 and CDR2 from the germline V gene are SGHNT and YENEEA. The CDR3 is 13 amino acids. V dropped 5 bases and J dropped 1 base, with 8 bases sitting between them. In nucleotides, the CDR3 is TGTGCCAGCAGCCAACAGGGGAACACTGAAGCTTTCTTT. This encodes CASSQQGNTEAFF.

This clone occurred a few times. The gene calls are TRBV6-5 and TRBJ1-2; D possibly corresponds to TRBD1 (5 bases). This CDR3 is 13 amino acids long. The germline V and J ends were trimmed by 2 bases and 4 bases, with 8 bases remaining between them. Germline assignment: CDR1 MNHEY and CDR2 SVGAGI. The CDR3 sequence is CASSYGGGYGYTF. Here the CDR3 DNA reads TGTGCCAGCAGTTACGGGGGAGGCTATGGCTACACCTTC.

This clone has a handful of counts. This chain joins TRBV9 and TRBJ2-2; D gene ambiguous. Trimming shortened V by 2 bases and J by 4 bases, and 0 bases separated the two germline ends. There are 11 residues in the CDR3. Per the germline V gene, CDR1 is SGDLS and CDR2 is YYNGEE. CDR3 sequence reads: CASSVTGELFF. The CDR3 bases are TGTGCCAGCAGCGTCACCGGGGAGCTGTTTTTT.

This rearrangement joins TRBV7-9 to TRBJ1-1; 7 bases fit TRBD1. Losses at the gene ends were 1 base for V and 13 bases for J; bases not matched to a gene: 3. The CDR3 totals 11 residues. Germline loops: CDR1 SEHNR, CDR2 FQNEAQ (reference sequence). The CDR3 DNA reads TGTGCCAGCAGCTTAGGACAGGGAGTTTTCTTT. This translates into CASSLGQGVFF. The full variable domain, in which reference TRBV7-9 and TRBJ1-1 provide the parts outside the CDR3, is DTGVSQNPRHKITKRGQNVTFRCDPISEHNRLYWYRQTLGQGPEFLTYFQNEAQLEKSRLLSDRFSAERPKGSFSTLEIQRTEQGDSAMYLCASSLGQGVFFGQGTRLTVV.

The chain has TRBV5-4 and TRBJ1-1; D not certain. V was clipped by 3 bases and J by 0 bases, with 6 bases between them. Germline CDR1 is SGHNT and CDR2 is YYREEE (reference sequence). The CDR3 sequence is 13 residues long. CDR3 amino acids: CASSSGMNTEAFF. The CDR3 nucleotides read TGTGCCAGCAGCTCAGGCATGAACACTGAAGCTTTCTTT. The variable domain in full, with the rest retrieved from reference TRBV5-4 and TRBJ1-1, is ETGVTQSPTHLIKTRGQQVTLRCSSQSGHNTVSWYQQALGQGPQFIFQYYREEENGRGNFPPRFSGLQFPNYSSELNVNALELDDSALYLCASSSGMNTEAFFGQGTRLTVV.

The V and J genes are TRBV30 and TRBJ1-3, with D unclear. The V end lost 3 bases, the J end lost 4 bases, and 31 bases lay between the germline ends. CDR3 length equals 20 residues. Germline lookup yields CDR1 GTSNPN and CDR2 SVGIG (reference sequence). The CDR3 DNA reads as TGTGCCTGGAGGGGAGCCCCTGATCGGCCTCTCAACTTGACCGGAAACACCATATATTTT. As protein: CAWRGAPDRPLNLTGNTIYF.

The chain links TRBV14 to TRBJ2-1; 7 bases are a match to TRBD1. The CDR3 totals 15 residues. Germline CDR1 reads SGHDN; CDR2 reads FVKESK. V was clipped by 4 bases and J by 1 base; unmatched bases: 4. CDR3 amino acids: CASSRAGGSYNEQFF. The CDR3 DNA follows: TGTGCCAGCAGCCGAGCAGGGGGTTCCTACAATGAGCAGTTCTTC.

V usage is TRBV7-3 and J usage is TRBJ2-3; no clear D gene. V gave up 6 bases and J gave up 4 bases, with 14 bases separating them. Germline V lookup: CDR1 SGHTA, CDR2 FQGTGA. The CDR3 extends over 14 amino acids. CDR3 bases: TGTGCCAGCAGTTCCTCCCGGGTGGCAGATACGCAGTATTTT. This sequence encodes CASSSSRVADTQYF. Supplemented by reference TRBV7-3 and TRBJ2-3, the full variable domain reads GAGVSQTPSNKVTEKGKYVELRCDPISGHTALYWYRQSLGQGPEFLIYFQGTGAADDSGLPNDRFFAVRPEGSVSTLKIQRTERGDSAVYLCASSSSRVADTQYFGPGTRLTVL.

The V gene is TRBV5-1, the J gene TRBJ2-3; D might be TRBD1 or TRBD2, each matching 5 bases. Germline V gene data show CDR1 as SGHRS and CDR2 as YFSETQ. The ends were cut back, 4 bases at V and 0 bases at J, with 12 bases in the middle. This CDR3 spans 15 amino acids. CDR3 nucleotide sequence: TGCGCCAGCAGCCTGGGGACCTACAGCACAGATACGCAGTATTTT. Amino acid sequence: CASSLGTYSTDTQYF.

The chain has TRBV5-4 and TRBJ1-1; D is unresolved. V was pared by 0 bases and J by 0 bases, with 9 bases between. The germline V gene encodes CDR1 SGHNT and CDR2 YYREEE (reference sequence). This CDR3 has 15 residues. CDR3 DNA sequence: TGTGCCAGCAGCTTGGTCGCCAGTTTGAACACTGAAGCTTTCTTT. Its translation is CASSLVASLNTEAFF. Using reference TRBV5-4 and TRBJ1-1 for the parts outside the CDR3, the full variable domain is ETGVTQSPTHLIKTRGQQVTLRCSSQSGHNTVSWYQQALGQGPQFIFQYYREEENGRGNFPPRFSGLQFPNYSSELNVNALELDDSALYLCASSLVASLNTEAFFGQGTRLTVV.

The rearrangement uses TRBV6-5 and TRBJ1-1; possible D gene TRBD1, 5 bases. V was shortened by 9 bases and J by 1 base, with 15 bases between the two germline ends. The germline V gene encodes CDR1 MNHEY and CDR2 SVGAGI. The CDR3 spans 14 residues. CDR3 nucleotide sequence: TGTGCCAGTACCAGACAGCATGCGAACACTGAAGCTTTCTTT. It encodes CASTRQHANTEAFF.

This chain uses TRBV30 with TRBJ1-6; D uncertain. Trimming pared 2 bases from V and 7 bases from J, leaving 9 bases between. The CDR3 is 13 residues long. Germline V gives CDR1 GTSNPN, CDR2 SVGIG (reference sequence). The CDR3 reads CAWSYTNNSPLHF. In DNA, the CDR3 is TGTGCCTGGAGTTACACGAACAATTCACCCCTCCACTTT.

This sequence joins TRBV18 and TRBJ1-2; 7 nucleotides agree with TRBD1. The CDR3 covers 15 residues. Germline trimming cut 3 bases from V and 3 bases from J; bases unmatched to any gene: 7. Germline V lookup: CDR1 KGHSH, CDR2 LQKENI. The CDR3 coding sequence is TGTGCCAGCTCACCCCTCGACAGGGATCACTATGGCTACACCTTC. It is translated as CASSPLDRDHYGYTF.

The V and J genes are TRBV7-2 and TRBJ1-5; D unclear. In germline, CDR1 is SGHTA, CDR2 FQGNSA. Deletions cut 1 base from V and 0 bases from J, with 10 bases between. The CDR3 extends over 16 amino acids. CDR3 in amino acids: CASSLEAGYSNQPQHF. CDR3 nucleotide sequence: TGTGCCAGCAGCTTAGAGGCCGGGTATAGCAATCAGCCCCAGCATTTT.

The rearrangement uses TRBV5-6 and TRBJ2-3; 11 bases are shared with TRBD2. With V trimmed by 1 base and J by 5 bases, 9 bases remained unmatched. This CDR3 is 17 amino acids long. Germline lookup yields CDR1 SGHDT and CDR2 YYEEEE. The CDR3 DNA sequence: TGTGCCAGCAGCTTGTCCCTTAGCGGGGGGGCGGGAGATACGCAGTATTTT. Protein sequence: CASSLSLSGGAGDTQYF.

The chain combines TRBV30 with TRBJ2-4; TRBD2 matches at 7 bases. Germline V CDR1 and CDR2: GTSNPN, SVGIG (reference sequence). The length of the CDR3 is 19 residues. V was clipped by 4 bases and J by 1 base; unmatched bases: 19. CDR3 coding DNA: TGTGCCTGGACCAGGGAGGGCCCTTTGGGGTTGGGGGCCAAAAACATTCAGTACTTC. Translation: CAWTREGPLGLGAKNIQYF.

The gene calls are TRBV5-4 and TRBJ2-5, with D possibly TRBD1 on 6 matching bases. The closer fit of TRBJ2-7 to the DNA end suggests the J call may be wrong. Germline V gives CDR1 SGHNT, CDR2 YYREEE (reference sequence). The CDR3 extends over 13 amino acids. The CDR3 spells CASSFRDNYEQYF. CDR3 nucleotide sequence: TGTGCCAGCAGCTTCCGGGACAACTACGAGCAGTACTTC.

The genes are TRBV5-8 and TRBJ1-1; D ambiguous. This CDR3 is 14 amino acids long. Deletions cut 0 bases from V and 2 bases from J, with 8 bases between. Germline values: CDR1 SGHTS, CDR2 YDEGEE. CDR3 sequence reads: CASSLGDRNTEAFF. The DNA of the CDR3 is TGTGCCAGCAGCTTGGGGGATCGAAACACTGAAGCTTTCTTT.

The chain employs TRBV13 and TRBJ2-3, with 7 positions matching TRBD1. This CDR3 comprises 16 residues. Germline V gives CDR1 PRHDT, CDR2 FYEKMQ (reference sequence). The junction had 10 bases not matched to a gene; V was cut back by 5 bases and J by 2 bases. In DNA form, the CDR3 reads TGTGCCAGCAGCCGACGTAGGGGACAGAACACAGATACGCAGTATTTT. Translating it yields CASSRRRGQNTDTQYF. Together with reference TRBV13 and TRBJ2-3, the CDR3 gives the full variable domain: AAGVIQSPRHLIKEKRETATLKCYPIPRHDTVYWYQQGPGQDPQFLISFYEKMQSDKGSIPDRFSAQQFSDYHSELNMSSLELGDSALYFCASSRRRGQNTDTQYFGPGTRLTVL.

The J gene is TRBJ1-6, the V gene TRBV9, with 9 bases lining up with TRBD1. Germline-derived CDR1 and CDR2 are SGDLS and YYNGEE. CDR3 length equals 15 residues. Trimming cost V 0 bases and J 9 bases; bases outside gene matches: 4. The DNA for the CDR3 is TGTGCCAGCAGCGTAGAGGGACAGGGTTTTTCACCCCTCCACTTT. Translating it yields CASSVEGQGFSPLHF.

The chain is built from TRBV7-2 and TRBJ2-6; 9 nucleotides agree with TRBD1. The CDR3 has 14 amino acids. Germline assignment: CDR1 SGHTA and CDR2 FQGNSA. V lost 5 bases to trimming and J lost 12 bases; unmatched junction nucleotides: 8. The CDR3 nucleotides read TGTGCCAGCAGCAACCGGGACAGGGTCGGCGTCCTGACTTTC. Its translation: CASSNRDRVGVLTF.

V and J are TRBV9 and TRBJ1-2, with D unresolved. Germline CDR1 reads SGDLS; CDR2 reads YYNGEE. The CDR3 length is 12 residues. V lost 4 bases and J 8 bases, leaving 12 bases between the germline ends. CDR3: CASSHRGGGYTF. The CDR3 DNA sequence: TGTGCCAGCAGCCACCGAGGTGGCGGCTACACCTTC.